This entry lists 32 T cell receptor beta chains sequenced from one sample in a study of blood T cells in healthy people across ages. It was with a sample-barcoded 5' primer and a J-beta primer mix that a second PCR of roughly 6 to 12 cycles was run. Each CDR3 protein gets one entry after TCRdb re-called the 5' RACE reads with MiXCR. The sample lists under 2 million distinct CDR3 sequences, roughly a third occurring once. The specimen sequenced was blood. Every receptor here comes from a woman in her twenties or thirties in good health.

The rearrangement links TRBV28 to TRBJ2-5; a weak D match, TRBD2 (7 bases). Germline CDR1 is MDHEN and CDR2 is SYDVKM. This CDR3 spans 13 amino acids. V shed 7 bases and J shed 4 bases, with 13 bases lying between them. Written as DNA, the CDR3 is TGTGCCAGCATCAACGGGGGGCGAGAGACCCAGTACTTC. Translating gives CASINGGRETQYF. Combining the CDR3 with reference TRBV28 and TRBJ2-5 gives the whole variable domain DVKVTQSSRYLVKRTGEKVFLECVQDMDHENMFWYRQDPGLGLRLIYFSYDVKMKEKGDIPEGYSVSREKKERFSLILESASTNQTSMYLCASINGGRETQYFGPGTRLLVL.

This clonotype has just a few counts. The CDR3 here is CSIPGLAGGPYEQYF. CDR3 bases: TGCAGCATCCCGGGACTAGCGGGGGGGCCGTACGAGCAGTACTTC. The J gene is TRBJ2-7, the V gene TRBV20-1; TRBD2 matches at 16 bases. This CDR3 comprises 15 residues. From germline, CDR1 is DFQATT and CDR2 SNEGSKA (reference sequence).

This clonotype is classed as medium-sized (0.01 to 0.1%). The V and J genes are TRBV24-1 and TRBJ2-7, with 7 nucleotides matching TRBD1. The CDR3 spans 17 residues. Unmatched junction bases numbered 12, after V lost 5 bases and J lost 0 bases. Germline lookup yields CDR1 KGHDR and CDR2 SFDVKD. DNA for the CDR3: TGTGCCACCAGTGCCGGGGAAAAACAGGGGAACTCCTACGAGCAGTACTTC. This gives the protein CATSAGEKQGNSYEQYF.

The chain has TRBV11-2 and TRBJ2-1; the D gene is possibly TRBD2 (5 bases). The CDR3 contains 16 residues. Trimming removed 1 base at V and 8 bases at J, with 18 bases between. CDR1 and CDR2 from the germline V gene are SGHAT and FQNNGV. This CDR3 is CASSLGGLASTHEQFF. CDR3 coding DNA: TGTGCCAGCAGCTTAGGCGGTCTAGCCAGTACGCATGAGCAGTTCTTC.

This clonotype was counted between two and nine times. The germline gene is not matched at one end of the junction; a read error may be the cause. The chain links TRBV9 to TRBJ2-3, with TRBD2 matching 7 bases. This CDR3 is built from 15 residues. CDR1 is SGDLS, CDR2 YYNGEE, per germline. The CDR3 nucleotides read TGTGCCAGCAGCTCCGGGAGGTCCAACACAGATACGCGGTATTTT. Translation gives CASSSGRSNTDTRYF.

The V and J genes are TRBV7-2 and TRBJ2-5; TRBD2 is a possible D gene (5 bases). Germline-derived CDR1 and CDR2 are SGHTA and FQGNSA. Trimming stripped 3 bases from V and 5 bases from J, with 10 bases between. CDR3 length: 13 residues. CDR3 residues: CASSFGVTETQYF. Here the CDR3 DNA reads TGTGCCAGCAGCTTCGGGGTAACGGAGACCCAGTACTTC.

This clonotype has only one observation. This chain uses TRBV2 with TRBJ2-3; TRBD2 is a possible D gene (6 bases). The CDR3 loop spans 13 amino acids. Trimming stripped 7 bases from V and 1 base from J, with 9 bases between. CDR1 SNHLY and CDR2 FYNNEI come from the germline V gene. The CDR3 region is CASNERGTDTQYF. The CDR3 nucleotides are TGTGCCAGCAATGAGCGGGGCACAGATACGCAGTATTTT.

This clonotype was counted a few times. The V call is TRBV7-6, the J call TRBJ2-7; 15 nucleotides align to TRBD2. The germline CDR1 and CDR2 sequences are SGHVS and FNYEAQ. J lost 4 bases, V lost 5 bases, and 6 bases had no gene match. CDR3 size: 16 residues. CDR3: CASSEGLAGGPYEQYF. For the CDR3, the DNA is TGTGCCAGCAGCGAAGGACTAGCGGGAGGGCCTTACGAGCAGTACTTC.

The rearrangement links TRBV20-1 to TRBJ2-7; D perhaps matches TRBD2 (5 bases). V was clipped by 6 bases and J by 2 bases, with 11 bases between them. This CDR3 comprises 12 residues. Germline loops: CDR1 DFQATT, CDR2 SNEGSKA (reference sequence). The CDR3 spells CSAGLEAYEQYF. In DNA form, the CDR3 reads TGCAGTGCAGGGCTGGAGGCCTACGAGCAGTACTTC.

Regarding this clonotype: This may stem from a read error, because a much larger clone lies one nucleotide away. V and J are TRBV29-1 and TRBJ2-1; tentatively, D is TRBD1 or TRBD2 (6 bases each). Germline CDR1 SQVTM, CDR2 ANQGSEA. The CDR3 extends over 11 amino acids. Trimming took 7 bases from V and 8 from J, leaving 12 bases between them. The CDR3 is CSAPGEDEQFF. CDR3 DNA sequence: TGCAGCGCTCCAGGGGAGGATGAGCAGTTCTTC.

This clonotype was seen just once. The chain couples TRBV2 to TRBJ1-2; D might be TRBD1 (6 bases). The V and J ends lost 4 bases and 4 bases respectively, with 10 bases between them. Looked up from germline, CDR1 is SNHLY and CDR2 is FYNNEI. The CDR3 loop spans 13 amino acids. CDR3 sequence: CASSGEQGYGYTF. The CDR3 DNA is TGTGCCAGCAGTGGAGAACAGGGCTATGGCTACACCTTC.

The genes are TRBV10-3 and TRBJ2-5; TRBD2 might be the D (7 bases). Trimming pared 6 bases from V and 5 bases from J, leaving 13 bases between. This CDR3 is built from 13 residues. Germline CDR1 is ENHRY and CDR2 is SYGVKD. The CDR3 nucleotides read TGTGCCATCAGCCAACAGGGAGGGGAGACCCAGTACTTC. Amino acid sequence: CAISQQGGETQYF.

V gene TRBV29-1 combines with J gene TRBJ1-1, with D unclear. CDR1 is SQVTM, CDR2 ANQGSEA, per germline. CDR3 length: 13 amino acids. V lost 6 bases, J lost 4 bases, and 15 bases lay in between. The CDR3 DNA sequence: TGCAGCGTCACCGGGCCCGTGAGCACTGAAGCTTTCTTT. It encodes CSVTGPVSTEAFF.

This clonotype has a handful of counts. The junction and the germline gene differ at one end; a read error may be behind it. The chain recombines TRBV4-1 with TRBJ1-4; 8 nucleotides agree with TRBD1. Germline lookup yields CDR1 MGHRA and CDR2 YSYEKL. The CDR3 loop spans 15 amino acids. The CDR3 spells CANSLSDREGRKLFF. The CDR3 DNA follows: TGCGCCAACAGCCTCTCGGACAGGGAGGGCAGAAAACTGTTTTTT.

The genes are TRBV5-1 and TRBJ2-5; D remains ambiguous. Germline-derived CDR1 and CDR2 are SGHRS and YFSETQ. The CDR3 runs to 15 residues. Trimming cost V 1 base and J 0 bases, with 10 bases left between them. CDR3: CASSLLLGHQETQYF. The CDR3 DNA reads TGCGCCAGCAGCTTGCTATTAGGACACCAAGAGACCCAGTACTTC.

This clonotype was seen only a few times. This sequence joins TRBV5-5 and TRBJ2-7; 7 positions match TRBD1. V shed 0 bases and J 2 bases; nucleotides not matched to a gene: 8. The CDR3 is 16 amino acids. Germline V gene sequence: CDR1 SGHKS, CDR2 YYEKEE (reference sequence). CDR3 nucleotides: TGTGCCAGCAGCTTGGGGCCAGGGACAGTGGCCTACGAGCAGTACTTC. Amino acid sequence: CASSLGPGTVAYEQYF.

This clonotype has only a few counts. This sequence joins TRBV28 and TRBJ1-1, with D possibly matching TRBD1 (6 bases). Germline V lookup: CDR1 MDHEN, CDR2 SYDVKM. V was pared by 3 bases and J by 8 bases, with 13 bases between. This CDR3 contains 13 residues. The CDR3 spells CASSFSGGAEAFF. The CDR3 nucleotides are TGTGCCAGCAGTTTCTCCGGGGGCGCGGAAGCTTTCTTT.

There are many counts of this clonotype. A read error may produce the germline difference seen at one junction end. The chain combines TRBV4-2 with TRBJ2-1, with 12 bases fitting TRBD2. Germline CDR1 is LGHNA and CDR2 is YNFKEQ. CDR3 size: 16 residues. The CDR3 loop is CASSQAGTSGYNEQFF. The CDR3 DNA reads TGCGCCAGCAGCCAAGCCGGGACTAGCGGGTACAATGAGCAGTTCTTC.

J is TRBJ2-1 and V is TRBV7-9; 8 positions agree with TRBD2. This CDR3 spans 17 amino acids. CDR1 and CDR2 from the germline V gene are SEHNR and FQNEAQ (reference sequence). V dropped 1 base and J dropped 2; count of bases not matched to a gene: 7. The CDR3 region has the DNA TGTGCCAGCAGCTTAGAAGAGCGGGGGAGCCCCTACAATGAGCAGTTCTTC. Its protein product is CASSLEERGSPYNEQFF.

This clonotype was found once. The chain recombines TRBV11-2 with TRBJ2-1; no reliable D call. Germline values: CDR1 SGHAT, CDR2 FQNNGV. This CDR3 comprises 13 residues. Trimming cost V 8 bases and J 0 bases, with 8 bases left between them. CDR3: CASAWISYNEQFF. CDR3 nucleotides: TGTGCCAGCGCCTGGATCTCCTACAATGAGCAGTTCTTC. The variable domain in full, completed from reference TRBV11-2 and TRBJ2-1, reads EAGVAQSPRYKIIEKRQSVAFWCNPISGHATLYWYQQILGQGPKLLIQFQNNGVVDDSQLPKDRFSAERLKGVDSTLKIQPAKLEDSAVYLCASAWISYNEQFFGPGTRLTVL.

This clonotype was detected a few times. The chain employs TRBV5-5 and TRBJ2-3; D remains ambiguous. V lost 0 bases and J 4 bases, leaving 9 bases between the germline ends. This CDR3 comprises 14 residues. Germline assignment: CDR1 SGHKS and CDR2 YYEKEE (reference sequence). The CDR3 protein is CASSLVVVADTQYF. CDR3 DNA: TGTGCCAGCAGCTTGGTAGTAGTGGCAGATACGCAGTATTTT.

V usage is TRBV4-2 and J usage is TRBJ2-3; the D is unclear. CDR3 size: 16 residues. The germline gives CDR1 LGHNA, CDR2 YNFKEQ. Trimming removed 5 bases at V and 2 bases at J, with 17 bases between. CDR3 DNA: TGTGCCAGCAGCTCCCGTCTGGGATCCAACACAGATACGCAGTATTTT. Residues: CASSSRLGSNTDTQYF.

This clonotype was counted a single time. The CDR3 region has the DNA TGCGCCAGCAGCGCAGGAACAGGGGGCCTCGATTCACCCCTCCACTTT. Its protein is CASSAGTGGLDSPLHF. The J gene is TRBJ1-6, the V gene TRBV5-1; TRBD1 agrees at 9 bases. The CDR3 has 16 residues. V shed 4 bases and J 8 bases; nucleotides not matched to a gene: 10. From germline, CDR1 is SGHRS and CDR2 YFSETQ.

This chain uses TRBV19 with TRBJ2-1; D perhaps matches TRBD1 (6 bases). Trimming removed 3 bases at V and 7 bases at J, with 19 bases between. Looked up from germline, CDR1 is LNHDA and CDR2 is SQIVND (reference sequence). The CDR3 totals 16 residues. The CDR3 protein is CASSMAGDRQWNEQFF. CDR3 DNA sequence: TGTGCCAGTAGTATGGCAGGGGACCGGCAATGGAATGAGCAGTTCTTC.

Details on this clonotype: The junction shows a germline mismatch at one end, possibly a read error. The rearrangement links TRBV3-1 to TRBJ2-6; 7 nucleotides agree with TRBD2. The CDR3 is 15 residues long. In germline, CDR1 is LGHDT, CDR2 YNNKEL (reference sequence). The CDR3 region has the DNA TGTGCCAGCAGCCTGGTATCCGCGGGGGTCAACGTCCTGACTTTC. This gives the protein CASSLVSAGVNVLTF.

This clonotype was picked up a small number of times. V is TRBV20-1 and J is TRBJ1-5, with TRBD1 identical over 10 bases. Germline CDR1 and CDR2: DFQATT and SNEGSKA (reference sequence). There are 14 residues in the CDR3. With 3 bases clipped from V and 5 bases from J, the junction kept 4 bases outside the gene matches. CDR3 residues: CSARGQGRDQPQHF. The DNA of the CDR3 is TGCAGTGCTAGGGGACAGGGGAGAGATCAGCCCCAGCATTTT.

This clonotype was counted a few times. Here the CDR3 reads CASSPLSDSLYGYTF. CDR3 bases: TGCGCCAGCAGCCCTTTGTCGGACAGCCTCTATGGCTACACCTTC. V is TRBV4-1 and J is TRBJ1-2, with D perhaps TRBD1 (6 bases). V lost 4 bases and J lost 4, with 16 bases in between. CDR1 and CDR2 from the germline V gene are MGHRA and YSYEKL. CDR3 length: 15 residues.

The chain links TRBV7-3 to TRBJ2-1; 11 nucleotides match TRBD2. Germline loops: CDR1 SGHTA, CDR2 FQGTGA. CDR3 length equals 16 residues. V dropped 0 bases and J dropped 8; count of bases not matched to a gene: 6. CDR3 residues: CASSLTSGRALDEQFF. The DNA for the CDR3 is TGTGCCAGCAGCTTAACTAGCGGGAGGGCCTTAGATGAGCAGTTCTTC.

V usage is TRBV7-6 and J usage is TRBJ2-1; D is perhaps TRBD1 (6 bases). This CDR3 has 16 residues. V shed 1 base and J shed 12 bases, with 22 bases lying between them. Germline lookup yields CDR1 SGHVS and CDR2 FNYEAQ. The CDR3 DNA follows: TGTGCCAGCAGCTTAGGGGACGACAGGAAGATACACTGGCAGTTCTTC. Translation gives CASSLGDDRKIHWQFF.

The chain uses TRBV7-6 and TRBJ1-1; no reliable D call. CDR1 is SGHVS and CDR2 is FNYEAQ in the germline V gene. V was shortened by 1 base and J by 0 bases, with 15 bases between the two germline ends. The CDR3 covers 17 residues. The CDR3 sequence is CASSLVRYRKLNTEAFF. The CDR3 DNA sequence: TGTGCCAGCAGCTTAGTACGCTACAGAAAACTGAACACTGAAGCTTTCTTT.

The chain employs TRBV20-1 and TRBJ2-5; no reliable D call. The V gene's germline CDR1 is DFQATT and CDR2 SNEGSKA (reference sequence). Trimming pared 1 base from V and 0 bases from J, leaving 15 bases between. This CDR3 has 16 amino acids. Here the CDR3 DNA reads TGCAGTGCTAGAGTAATCCAAACGGTATACCAAGAGACCCAGTACTTC. Translation: CSARVIQTVYQETQYF.

J is TRBJ2-3 and V is TRBV15; 12 nucleotides line up with TRBD2. Looked up from germline, CDR1 is LNHNV and CDR2 is YYDKDF (reference sequence). There are 15 residues in the CDR3. V trimming: 3 bases; J trimming: 9 bases; junction bases outside the gene matches: 7. In DNA, the CDR3 is TGTGCCACCAGCAGCGACCTACTAGCGGGGGGAACGCAGTATTTT. It codes for CATSSDLLAGGTQYF. The whole variable domain, remainder taken from reference TRBV15 and TRBJ2-3, is DAMVIQNPRYQVTQFGKPVTLSCSQTLNHNVMYWYQQKSSQAPKLLFHYYDKDFNNEADTPDNFQSRRPNTSFCFLDIRSPGLGDTAMYLCATSSDLLAGGTQYFGPGTRLTVL.